These T cell receptor beta chains were read from a single sample in a study of patients and donors after allogeneic stem cell transplantation. MiXCR, run by TCRdb on the RT-PCR reads, gives a single entry per CDR3 protein. The repertoire has more than 150,000 distinct CDR3 sequences, around 41% of them found once; the top ten carry about 33%. The sample comprised blood, either unsorted or a sorted T cell fraction (not recorded which). The receptors were gathered from a human donor who was either an allogeneic HSCT recipient or a stem cell or donor lymphocyte infusion donor (not recorded which). It is not recorded whose cells these are; they may come from a transplant donor. Both conserved end residues are part of each CDR3. D genes are given only for firm matches. Clone size is not always given. Where it is, it says once, few, many or a class for expanded clones.

TRBD2 TRBJ2-1 . TRBV5-1 CASSLLAEAYNEQFF TGCGCCAGCAGCCTACTAGCGGAGGCCTACAATGAGCAGTTCTTC
. TRBJ1-1 . TRBV10-3 CAITPGQINTEAFF TGTGCCATCACTCCGGGACAAATCAACACTGAAGCTTTCTTT
. TRBJ1-1 few TRBV3-1 CASSQGEREAEAFF TGTGCCAGCAGCCAAGGGGAAAGGGAAGCTGAAGCTTTCTTT
. TRBJ1-3 . TRBV12-3/TRBV12-4 CASRQGSGNTIYF TGTGCCAGCAGGCAGGGTTCTGGAAACACCATATATTTT
. TRBJ1-1 . TRBV12-3/TRBV12-4 CASSTRPVNTEAFF TGTGCCAGCAGTACCCGACCGGTGAACACTGAAGCTTTCTTT
. TRBJ1-2 . TRBV7-9 CASSLATGANYGYTF TGTGCCAGCAGCTTAGCGACAGGAGCTAACTATGGCTACACCTTC
. TRBJ2-7 . TRBV7-9 CASSLALQEGSYEQYF TGTGCCAGCAGCTTAGCTCTACAGGAAGGCTCCTACGAGCAGTACTTC
TRBD2 TRBJ2-3 few TRBV3-1 CASSQDSGSWDTQYF TGTGCCAGCAGCCAAGACAGCGGGAGTTGGGATACGCAGTATTTT
. TRBJ1-1 few TRBV7-9 CASSLVRAVNTEAFF TGTGCCAGCAGCTTAGTTAGGGCCGTGAACACTGAAGCTTTCTTT
. TRBJ1-5 . TRBV24-1 CATSSRADQPQHF TGTGCCACCAGTAGCAGGGCAGATCAGCCCCAGCATTTT
. TRBJ1-4 few TRBV5-8 CASSFLVVGKEKLFF TGTGCCAGCAGTTTCCTTGTGGTGGGGAAGGAAAAACTGTTTTTT
TRBD1 TRBJ1-2 . TRBV7-6 CASRPTGGYGYTF TGTGCCAGCAGGCCGACAGGGGGCTATGGCTACACCTTC
. TRBJ2-3 . TRBV10-3 CAISDYGTDTQYF TGTGCCATCAGTGACTACGGGACTGATACGCAGTATTTT
. TRBJ2-1 . TRBV28 CASSLYPSEEQFF TGTGCCAGCAGTTTATATCCGAGTGAGGAGCAGTTCTTC
. TRBJ2-5 . TRBV7-9 CASSAAVYQETQYF TGTGCCAGCAGCGCAGCGGTTTACCAAGAGACCCAGTACTTC
TRBD1 TRBJ1-1 . TRBV4-3 CASSPGQGILNTEAFF TGCGCCAGCAGCCCGGGACAGGGGATATTGAACACTGAAGCTTTCTTT
. TRBJ1-2 . TRBV7-6 CASSLGEGGGYTF TGTGCCAGCAGCTTGGGAGAGGGGGGTGGCTACACCTTC
TRBD2 TRBJ2-5 . TRBV7-2 CASSLVPGLRLEETQYF TGTGCCAGCAGCTTAGTTCCGGGACTACGCCTAGAAGAGACCCAGTACTTC
. TRBJ2-7 . TRBV21-1 CASSTATNTSGRAYEQYF TGTGCCAGCAGCACCGCGACAAATACTAGCGGGAGGGCCTACGAGCAGTACTTC
. TRBJ1-2 few TRBV2 CASIGQRQGYTF TGTGCCAGCATTGGACAGCGACAGGGCTACACCTTC
. TRBJ1-2 few TRBV12-3/TRBV12-4 CASSGDVGYLYGYTF TGTGCCAGCAGTGGGGACGTAGGCTACCTCTATGGCTACACCTTC
TRBD1 TRBJ1-5 . TRBV27 CASSSQGAGNQPQHF TGTGCCAGCAGTTCTCAGGGGGCCGGCAATCAGCCCCAGCATTTT
. TRBJ2-2 . TRBV4-3 CASSQDHQNTGELFF TGCGCCAGCAGCCAAGATCACCAGAACACCGGGGAGCTGTTTTTT
TRBD2 TRBJ2-1 . TRBV20-1 CSATLSGRVNEQFF TGCAGTGCCACCCTTAGCGGGAGGGTCAATGAGCAGTTCTTC
. TRBJ1-4 once TRBV9 CASSVGGTGEKLFF TGTGCCAGCAGCGTAGGGGGGACCGGAGAAAAACTGTTTTTT
TRBD1 TRBJ2-7 . TRBV5-5 CASSHYDRGGNEQYF TGTGCCAGCAGCCATTACGACAGGGGCGGAAACGAGCAGTACTTC
. TRBJ1-4 . TRBV18 CASSPEGIGEKLFF TGTGCCAGCTCACCAGAGGGAATAGGGGAAAAACTGTTTTTT
TRBD2 TRBJ2-1 . TRBV9 CASSVEMGLAESYNEQFF TGTGCCAGCAGCGTAGAAATGGGACTAGCGGAATCCTACAATGAGCAGTTCTTC
TRBD2 TRBJ2-1 . TRBV3-1 CASSQAATSTNEQFF TGTGCCAGCAGCCAAGCGGCGACTAGCACCAATGAGCAGTTCTTC
. TRBJ1-4 . TRBV30 CAWSNRVTNEKLFF TGTGCCTGGAGCAACAGGGTGACTAATGAAAAACTGTTTTTT
TRBD2 TRBJ2-1 . TRBV14 CASSQDFPGLAGVGPYNEQFF TGTGCCAGCAGCCAAGATTTCCCCGGACTAGCGGGAGTGGGTCCCTACAATGAGCAGTTCTTC
TRBD1 TRBJ2-6 . TRBV27 CASSLDRGEASGANVLTF TGTGCCAGCAGTCTCGACAGGGGTGAGGCCTCTGGGGCCAACGTCCTGACTTTC
. TRBJ1-2 few TRBV12-3/TRBV12-4 CASSLGPGGYTF TGTGCCAGCAGTTTGGGTCCAGGAGGCTACACCTTC
. TRBJ2-3 . TRBV9 CASSVARGFTDTQYF TGTGCCAGCAGCGTAGCTCGGGGGTTCACAGATACGCAGTATTTT
. TRBJ2-1 . TRBV4-2 CASSLESGRPYNEQFF TGTGCCAGCAGCCTAGAGAGTGGGAGGCCCTACAATGAGCAGTTCTTC
TRBD1 TRBJ1-5 . TRBV6-5 CASSYKTGVDQPQHF TGTGCCAGCAGTTACAAAACAGGGGTGGATCAGCCCCAGCATTTT
. TRBJ1-1 few TRBV7-9 CASSHLGTEAFF TGTGCCAGCAGCCACCTTGGGACTGAAGCTTTCTTT
TRBD2 TRBJ2-7 . TRBV28 CASSFSGRLGEQYF TGTGCCAGCAGTTTTAGCGGGAGGCTCGGCGAGCAGTACTTC
TRBD2 TRBJ2-1 once TRBV7-8 CASSFMRGRNNEQFF TGTGCCAGCAGCTTTATGCGCGGGAGAAACAATGAGCAGTTCTTC
. TRBJ1-2 . TRBV20-1 CSAIPPGDGYTF TGCAGTGCTATCCCCCCAGGGGACGGCTACACCTTC
. TRBJ2-1 few TRBV30 CAASRDWYNEQFF TGTGCCGCCAGCCGGGACTGGTACAATGAGCAGTTCTTC
. TRBJ2-6 . TRBV12-3/TRBV12-4 CASGGDSGANVLTF TGTGCCAGCGGAGGAGACTCTGGGGCCAACGTCCTGACTTTC
TRBD1 TRBJ2-1 few TRBV29-1 CSSGDRALYNEQFF TGCAGCTCGGGGGACAGGGCCCTCTACAATGAGCAGTTCTTC
. TRBJ1-2 . TRBV6-6 CASSPTEWGGYTF TGTGCCAGCAGTCCTACCGAGTGGGGAGGCTACACCTTC
TRBD1 TRBJ1-4 . TRBV7-9 CASSPLGQATNEKLFF TGTGCCAGCAGTCCCCTCGGACAGGCAACTAATGAAAAACTGTTTTTT
. TRBJ1-3 . TRBV7-9 CASSLEGNTIYF TGTGCCAGCAGCTTAGAGGGAAACACCATATATTTT
TRBD1 TRBJ1-2 few TRBV12-3/TRBV12-4 CASTPTGRDYGYTF TGTGCCAGCACCCCGACAGGGCGAGACTATGGCTACACCTTC
TRBD2 TRBJ2-3 few TRBV7-9 CASSQKTSPHPDTQYF TGTGCCAGCAGCCAAAAGACTAGCCCCCACCCCGATACGCAGTATTTT
TRBD1 TRBJ1-6 . TRBV7-3 CASSFTDRAGWDSPLHF TGTGCCAGCAGCTTTACGGACAGGGCTGGTTGGGATTCACCCCTCCACTTT
. TRBJ2-7 . TRBV23-1 CASSQSKGTGVASYEQYF TGCGCCAGCAGTCAATCGAAGGGGACCGGGGTGGCCTCCTACGAGCAGTACTTC
TRBD2 TRBJ2-5 few TRBV7-9 CASSLGLAGVETQYF TGTGCCAGCAGCTTGGGTCTAGCGGGAGTGGAGACCCAGTACTTC
TRBD2 TRBJ2-3 few TRBV7-2 CASSPNLGGRAEYF TGTGCCAGCAGCCCAAATCTTGGCGGGAGGGCTGAGTATTTT
. TRBJ2-5 few TRBV12-3/TRBV12-4 CASSFLPGVQETQYF TGTGCCAGCAGTTTTTTGCCGGGAGTGCAAGAGACCCAGTACTTC
. TRBJ1-1 . TRBV19 CASSMAPGWDTEAFF TGTGCCAGTAGTATGGCCCCAGGTTGGGACACTGAAGCTTTCTTT
. TRBJ2-2 . TRBV28 CASSAVHGTGELFF TGTGCCAGCAGTGCCGTTCATGGCACCGGGGAGCTGTTTTTT
. TRBJ2-5 . TRBV7-9 CASSLGTVYTKETQYF TGTGCCAGCAGCTTAGGCACGGTCTACACAAAAGAGACCCAGTACTTC
. TRBJ1-1 . TRBV9 CASSPLEGNTEAFF TGTGCCAGCAGCCCCCTTGAGGGCAACACTGAAGCTTTCTTT